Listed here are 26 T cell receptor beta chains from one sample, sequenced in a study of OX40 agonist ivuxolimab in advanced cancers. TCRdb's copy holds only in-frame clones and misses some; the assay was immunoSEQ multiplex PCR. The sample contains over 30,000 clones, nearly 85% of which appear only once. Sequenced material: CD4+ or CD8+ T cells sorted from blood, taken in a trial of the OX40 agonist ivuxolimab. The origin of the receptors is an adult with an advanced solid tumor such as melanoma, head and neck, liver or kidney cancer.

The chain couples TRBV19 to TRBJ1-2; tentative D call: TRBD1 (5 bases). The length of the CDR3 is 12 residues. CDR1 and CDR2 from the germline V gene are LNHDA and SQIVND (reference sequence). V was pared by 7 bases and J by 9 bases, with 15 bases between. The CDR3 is CASTPGGLRYTF. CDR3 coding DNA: TGTGCCAGTACCCCCGGGGGGTTGCGCTACACCTTC. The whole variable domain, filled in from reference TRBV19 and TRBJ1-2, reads DGGITQSPKYLFRKEGQNVTLSCEQNLNHDAMYWYRQDPGQGLRLIYYSQIVNDFQKGDIAEGYSVSREKKESFPLTVTSAQKNPTAFYLCASTPGGLRYTFGSGTRLTVV.

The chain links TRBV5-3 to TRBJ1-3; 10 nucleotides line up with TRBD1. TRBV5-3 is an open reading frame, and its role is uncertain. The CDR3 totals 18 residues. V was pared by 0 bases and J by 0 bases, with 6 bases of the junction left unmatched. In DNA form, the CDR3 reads TGTGCCAGAAGCTTGGGACAGGGGGCCACCGACTCTGGAAACACCATATATTTT. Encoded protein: CARSLGQGATDSGNTIYF.

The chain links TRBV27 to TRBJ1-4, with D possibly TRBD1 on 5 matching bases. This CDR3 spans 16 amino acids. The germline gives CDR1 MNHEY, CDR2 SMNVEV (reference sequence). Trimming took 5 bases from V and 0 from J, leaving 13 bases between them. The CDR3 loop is CASSPQTAATNEKLFF. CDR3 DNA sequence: TGTGCCAGCAGTCCTCAGACAGCCGCAACTAATGAAAAACTGTTTTTT.

The CDR3 sequence: CASSSEEGTARGEQYF. In nucleotides, the CDR3 is TGTGCCAGCAGCTCCGAGGAAGGGACAGCTCGCGGGGAGCAGTACTTC. The rearrangement links TRBV7-6 to TRBJ2-7; 7 nucleotides align to TRBD1. CDR1 and CDR2 from the germline V gene are SGHVS and FNYEAQ. The CDR3 is 16 residues long. Trimming cost V 4 bases and J 7 bases; bases outside gene matches: 16.

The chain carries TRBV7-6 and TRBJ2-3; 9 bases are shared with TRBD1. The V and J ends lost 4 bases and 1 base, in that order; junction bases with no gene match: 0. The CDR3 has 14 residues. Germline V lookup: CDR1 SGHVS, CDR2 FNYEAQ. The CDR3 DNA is TGTGCCAGCAGCTGGACAGGGGGCACAGATACGCAGTATTTT. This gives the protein CASSWTGGTDTQYF.

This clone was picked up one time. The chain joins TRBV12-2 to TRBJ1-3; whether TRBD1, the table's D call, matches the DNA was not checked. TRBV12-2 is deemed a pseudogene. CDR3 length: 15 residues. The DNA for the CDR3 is TGTGCAAGTCGCTACCGAGACACGATTGGAAACACCATATATTTT. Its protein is CASRYRDTIGNTIYF.

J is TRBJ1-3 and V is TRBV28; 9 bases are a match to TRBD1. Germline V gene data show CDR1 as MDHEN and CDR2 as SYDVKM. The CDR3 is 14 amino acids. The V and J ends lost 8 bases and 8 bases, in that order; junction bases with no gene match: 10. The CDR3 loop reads CASLSLTGGHTIYF. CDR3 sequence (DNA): TGTGCCAGCCTTTCCTTGACAGGGGGTCACACCATATATTTT.

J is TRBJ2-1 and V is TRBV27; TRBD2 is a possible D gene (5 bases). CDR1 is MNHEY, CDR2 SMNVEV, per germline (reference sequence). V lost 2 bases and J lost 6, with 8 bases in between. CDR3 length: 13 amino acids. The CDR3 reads CASSLGLANEQFF. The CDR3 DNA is TGTGCCAGCAGTTTAGGGCTAGCCAATGAGCAGTTCTTC.

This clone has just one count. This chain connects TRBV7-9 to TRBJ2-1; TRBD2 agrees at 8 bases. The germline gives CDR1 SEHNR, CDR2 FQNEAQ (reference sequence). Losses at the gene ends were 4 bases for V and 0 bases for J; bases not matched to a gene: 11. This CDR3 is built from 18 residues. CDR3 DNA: TGTGCCAGCAGCTCCACCGGGGGGGGCCCGAGCTCCTACAATGAGCAGTTCTTC. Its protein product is CASSSTGGGPSSYNEQFF.

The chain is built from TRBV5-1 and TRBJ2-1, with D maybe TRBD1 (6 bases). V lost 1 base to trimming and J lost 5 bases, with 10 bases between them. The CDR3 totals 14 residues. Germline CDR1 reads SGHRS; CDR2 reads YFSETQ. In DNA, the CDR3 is TGCGCCAGCAGCTTGAGGACAGAGGACAATGAGCAGTTCTTC. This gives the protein CASSLRTEDNEQFF.

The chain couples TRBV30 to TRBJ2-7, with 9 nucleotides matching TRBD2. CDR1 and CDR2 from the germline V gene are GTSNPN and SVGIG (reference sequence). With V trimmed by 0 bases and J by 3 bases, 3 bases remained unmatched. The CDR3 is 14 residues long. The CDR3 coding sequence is TGTGCCTGGAGTGTACTAGCGGGCCACTACGAGCAGTACTTC. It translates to CAWSVLAGHYEQYF.

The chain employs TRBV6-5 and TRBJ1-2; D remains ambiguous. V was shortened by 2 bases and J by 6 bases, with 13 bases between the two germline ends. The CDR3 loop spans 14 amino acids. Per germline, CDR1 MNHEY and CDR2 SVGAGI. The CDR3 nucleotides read TGTGCCAGCAGTTACAACCCAGGTCTTAATGGCTACACCTTC. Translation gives CASSYNPGLNGYTF.

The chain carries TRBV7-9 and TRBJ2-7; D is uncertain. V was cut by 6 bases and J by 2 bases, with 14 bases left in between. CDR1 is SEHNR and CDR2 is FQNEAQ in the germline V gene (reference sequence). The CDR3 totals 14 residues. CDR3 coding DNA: TGTGCCAGCAGTCTTTCGGACGGAGCCTACGAGCAGTACTTC. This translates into CASSLSDGAYEQYF.

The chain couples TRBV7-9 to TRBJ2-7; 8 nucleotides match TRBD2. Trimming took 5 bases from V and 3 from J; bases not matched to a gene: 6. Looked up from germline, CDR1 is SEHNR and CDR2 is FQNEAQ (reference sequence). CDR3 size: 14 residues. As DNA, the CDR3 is TGTGCCAGCAGCCAATCGCGGGAGGACTACGAGCAGTACTTC. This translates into CASSQSREDYEQYF.

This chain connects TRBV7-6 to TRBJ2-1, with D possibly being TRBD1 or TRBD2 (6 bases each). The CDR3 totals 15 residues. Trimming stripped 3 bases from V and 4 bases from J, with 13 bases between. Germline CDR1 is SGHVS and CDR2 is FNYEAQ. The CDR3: CASSFWGAKYNEQFF. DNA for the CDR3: TGTGCCAGCAGCTTCTGGGGGGCGAAGTACAATGAGCAGTTCTTC.

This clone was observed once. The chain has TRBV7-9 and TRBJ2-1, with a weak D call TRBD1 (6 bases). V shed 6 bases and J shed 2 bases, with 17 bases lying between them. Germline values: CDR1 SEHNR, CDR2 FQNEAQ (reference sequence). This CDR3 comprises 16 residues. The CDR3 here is CASSLLTGSPYNEQFF. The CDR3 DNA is TGTGCCAGCAGTCTTCTTACAGGGAGCCCCTACAATGAGCAGTTCTTC.

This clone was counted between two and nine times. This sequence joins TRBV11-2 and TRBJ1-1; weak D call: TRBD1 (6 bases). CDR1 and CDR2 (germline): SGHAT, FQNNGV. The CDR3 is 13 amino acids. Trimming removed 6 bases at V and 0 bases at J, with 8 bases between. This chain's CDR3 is CASRSGVNTEAFF. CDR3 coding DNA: TGTGCCAGCAGATCAGGGGTGAACACTGAAGCTTTCTTT.

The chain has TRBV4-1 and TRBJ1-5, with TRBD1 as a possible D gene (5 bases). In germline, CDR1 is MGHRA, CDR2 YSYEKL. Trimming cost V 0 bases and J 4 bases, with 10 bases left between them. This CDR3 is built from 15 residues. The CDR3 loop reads CASSQESGTNQPQHF. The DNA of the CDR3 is TGCGCCAGCAGCCAAGAATCAGGGACTAATCAGCCCCAGCATTTT.

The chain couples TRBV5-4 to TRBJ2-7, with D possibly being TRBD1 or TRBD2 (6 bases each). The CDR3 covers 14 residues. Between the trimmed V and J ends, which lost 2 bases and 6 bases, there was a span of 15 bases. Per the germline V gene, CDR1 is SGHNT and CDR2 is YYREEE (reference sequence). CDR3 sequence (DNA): TGTGCCAGCAGCTTAGGCCACCCGGGGGCCGAGCAGTACTTC. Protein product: CASSLGHPGAEQYF. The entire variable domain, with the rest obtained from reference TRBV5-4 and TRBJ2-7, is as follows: ETGVTQSPTHLIKTRGQQVTLRCSSQSGHNTVSWYQQALGQGPQFIFQYYREEENGRGNFPPRFSGLQFPNYSSELNVNALELDDSALYLCASSLGHPGAEQYFGPGTRLTVT.

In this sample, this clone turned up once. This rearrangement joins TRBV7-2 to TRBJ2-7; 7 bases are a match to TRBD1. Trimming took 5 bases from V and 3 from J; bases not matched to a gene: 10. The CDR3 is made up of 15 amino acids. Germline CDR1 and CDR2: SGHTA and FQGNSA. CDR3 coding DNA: TGTGCCAGCAGCCCCTTCGGACAGGCCCTCTACGAGCAGTACTTC. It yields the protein CASSPFGQALYEQYF.

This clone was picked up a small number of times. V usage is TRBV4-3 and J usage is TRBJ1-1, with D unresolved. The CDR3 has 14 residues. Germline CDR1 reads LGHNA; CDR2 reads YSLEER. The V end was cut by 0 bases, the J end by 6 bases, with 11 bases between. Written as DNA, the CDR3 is TGCGCCAGCAGCCAAGATTTGGGCATGGCTGAAGCTTTCTTT. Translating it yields CASSQDLGMAEAFF.

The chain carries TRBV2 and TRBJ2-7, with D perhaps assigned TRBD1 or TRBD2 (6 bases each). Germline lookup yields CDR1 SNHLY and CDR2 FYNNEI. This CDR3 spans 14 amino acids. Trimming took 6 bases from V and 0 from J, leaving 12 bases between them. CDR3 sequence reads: CASREPGASYEQYF. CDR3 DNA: TGTGCCAGCAGGGAACCGGGGGCCTCCTACGAGCAGTACTTC. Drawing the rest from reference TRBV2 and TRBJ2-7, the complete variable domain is EPEVTQTPSHQVTQMGQEVILRCVPISNHLYFYWYRQILGQKVEFLVSFYNNEISEKSEIFDDQFSVERPDGSNFTLKIRSTKLEDSAMYFCASREPGASYEQYFGPGTRLTVT.

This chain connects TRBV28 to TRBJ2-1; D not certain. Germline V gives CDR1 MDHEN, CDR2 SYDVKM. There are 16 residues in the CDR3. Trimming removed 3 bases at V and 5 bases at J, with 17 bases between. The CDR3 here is CASSFGDGFGHNEQFF. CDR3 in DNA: TGTGCCAGCAGTTTCGGAGACGGATTCGGGCACAATGAGCAGTTCTTC. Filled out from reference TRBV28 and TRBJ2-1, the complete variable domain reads DVKVTQSSRYLVKRTGEKVFLECVQDMDHENMFWYRQDPGLGLRLIYFSYDVKMKEKGDIPEGYSVSREKKERFSLILESASTNQTSMYLCASSFGDGFGHNEQFFGPGTRLTVL.

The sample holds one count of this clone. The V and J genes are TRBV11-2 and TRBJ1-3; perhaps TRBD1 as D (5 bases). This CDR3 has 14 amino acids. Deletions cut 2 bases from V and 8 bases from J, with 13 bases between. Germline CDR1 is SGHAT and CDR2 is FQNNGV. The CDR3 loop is CASSLSSLGDTIYF. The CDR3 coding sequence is TGTGCCAGCAGCTTATCATCCTTAGGGGACACCATATATTTT.

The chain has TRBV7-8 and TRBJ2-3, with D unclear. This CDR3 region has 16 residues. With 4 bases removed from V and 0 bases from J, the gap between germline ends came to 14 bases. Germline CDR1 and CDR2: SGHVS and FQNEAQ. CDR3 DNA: TGTGCCAGCAGCTCCCTAATTGACAAGAGCACAGATACGCAGTATTTT. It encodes CASSSLIDKSTDTQYF.

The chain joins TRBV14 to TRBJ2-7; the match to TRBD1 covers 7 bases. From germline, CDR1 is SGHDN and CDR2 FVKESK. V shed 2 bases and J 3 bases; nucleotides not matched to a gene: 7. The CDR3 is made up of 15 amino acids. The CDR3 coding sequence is TGTGCCAGCAGCCAAACGATCTCAGGGGGCTACGAGCAGTACTTC. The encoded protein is CASSQTISGGYEQYF.